The rows below give T cell receptor beta chains drawn from one sample of a study of blood T cell repertoires in COVID-19. Assay: immunoSEQ multiplex PCR; the TCRdb copy retains only in-frame clones and omits some. Of 120,000 or so clones in the sample, under 75% were seen once. Sequencing was carried out using peripheral blood. The receptors derive from a woman aged 60-75 years with acute or convalescent COVID-19. Both conserved end residues are part of each CDR3. The order of the fields is clone size, CDR3 length, V gene, D gene, J gene, CDR3 DNA, CDR3 protein. D genes are given only for firm matches. Not all rows give a size; the values are once, few, many and, for expanded clones, a class.

clone_size: few
cdr3_length: 15
v_call: TRBV4-1
d_call: -
j_call: TRBJ1-2
cdr3_nt: TGCGCCAGCAGCCAAGAGCCCCAGGCTGCCTATGGCTACACCTTC
cdr3_aa: CASSQEPQAAYGYTF

clone_size: -
cdr3_length: 10
v_call: TRBV6-5
d_call: -
j_call: TRBJ2-5
cdr3_nt: TGTGCCAGCACCGAGGAGACCCAGTACTTC
cdr3_aa: CASTEETQYF

clone_size: -
cdr3_length: 14
v_call: TRBV27
d_call: TRBD1
j_call: TRBJ1-1
cdr3_nt: TGTGCCAGCAGTCTAGGGACAGGTTGGACTGAAGCTTTCTTT
cdr3_aa: CASSLGTGWTEAFF

clone_size: -
cdr3_length: 18
v_call: TRBV7-3
d_call: TRBD2
j_call: TRBJ2-2
cdr3_nt: TGTGCCAGCAGCTTGTACCCGGGACTAGGGACTAGGAGCGGGGAGCTGTTTTTT
cdr3_aa: CASSLYPGLGTRSGELFF

clone_size: -
cdr3_length: 15
v_call: TRBV5-4
d_call: TRBD2
j_call: TRBJ2-1
cdr3_nt: TGTGCCAGCAGCTTGGACCAGCGGGGGGGGTATGAGCAGTTCTTC
cdr3_aa: CASSLDQRGGYEQFF

clone_size: once
cdr3_length: 15
v_call: TRBV30
d_call: -
j_call: TRBJ2-5
cdr3_nt: TGTGCCTGGACCCTCGGACTGGGGGCACAAGAGACCCAGTACTTC
cdr3_aa: CAWTLGLGAQETQYF

clone_size: -
cdr3_length: 16
v_call: TRBV15
d_call: TRBD2
j_call: TRBJ2-1
cdr3_nt: TGTGCCACCAGCAGAGTAGCGGGACTAGCTGCCAATGAGCAGTTCTTC
cdr3_aa: CATSRVAGLAANEQFF

clone_size: -
cdr3_length: 14
v_call: TRBV20-1
d_call: TRBD2
j_call: TRBJ2-7
cdr3_nt: TGCAGTGCTAGTTTCAGCGGGGGGAGGGGCGAGCAGTACTTC
cdr3_aa: CSASFSGGRGEQYF

clone_size: -
cdr3_length: 15
v_call: TRBV5-1
d_call: -
j_call: TRBJ1-1
cdr3_nt: TGCGCCAGCAGCTTGGGACCTTCGGGGGACACTGAAGCTTTCTTT
cdr3_aa: CASSLGPSGDTEAFF

clone_size: -
cdr3_length: 15
v_call: TRBV18
d_call: TRBD2
j_call: TRBJ2-3
cdr3_nt: TGTGCCAGCTCACCAACTAGCGGGAGCACAGATACGCAGTATTTT
cdr3_aa: CASSPTSGSTDTQYF

clone_size: -
cdr3_length: 15
v_call: TRBV19
d_call: -
j_call: TRBJ1-5
cdr3_nt: TGTGCCGGCGAAATCCCAGGGAAACGGAATCAGCCCCAGCATTTT
cdr3_aa: CAGEIPGKRNQPQHF

clone_size: -
cdr3_length: 16
v_call: TRBV4-2
d_call: TRBD2
j_call: TRBJ2-2
cdr3_nt: TGTGCCAGCAGCCAACCGGGACTAGCGGACACCGGGGAGCTGTTTTTT
cdr3_aa: CASSQPGLADTGELFF

clone_size: -
cdr3_length: 14
v_call: TRBV7-2
d_call: -
j_call: TRBJ1-5
cdr3_nt: TGTGCCAGCAGCCCGGGACAACGAAATCAGCCCCAGCATTTT
cdr3_aa: CASSPGQRNQPQHF

clone_size: -
cdr3_length: 13
v_call: TRBV19
d_call: -
j_call: TRBJ1-1
cdr3_nt: TGTGCCAGTAGTATAAGAGTGAACACTGAAGCTTTCTTT
cdr3_aa: CASSIRVNTEAFF

clone_size: -
cdr3_length: 16
v_call: TRBV12-1
d_call: -
j_call: TRBJ2-1
cdr3_nt: TGTGCCAGCAGCCGATGTGACAGGGGGAGCTACAATGAGCAGTTCTTC
cdr3_aa: CASSRCDRGSYNEQFF

clone_size: -
cdr3_length: 12
v_call: TRBV5-6
d_call: -
j_call: TRBJ2-7
cdr3_nt: TGTGCCAGCAGCTCTGGGGCGTGGGAGCAGTACTTC
cdr3_aa: CASSSGAWEQYF

clone_size: -
cdr3_length: 14
v_call: TRBV30
d_call: -
j_call: TRBJ1-3
cdr3_nt: TGTGCCTGGAGCTTACAGCTTACTGGAAACACCATATATTTT
cdr3_aa: CAWSLQLTGNTIYF

clone_size: once
cdr3_length: 12
v_call: TRBV12-3/TRBV12-4
d_call: -
j_call: TRBJ1-1
cdr3_nt: TGTGCCAGCAGTCGAGGGGGGGCTGAAGCTTTCTTT
cdr3_aa: CASSRGGAEAFF

clone_size: -
cdr3_length: 15
v_call: TRBV2
d_call: TRBD2
j_call: TRBJ2-5
cdr3_nt: TGTGCCAGCAGCGACGGGAGCGGGGGGGTGGAGACCCAGTACTTC
cdr3_aa: CASSDGSGGVETQYF

clone_size: -
cdr3_length: 13
v_call: TRBV19
d_call: TRBD1
j_call: TRBJ1-1
cdr3_nt: TGTGCCAGTAGCAGACAGGGGGACACTGAAGCTTTCTTT
cdr3_aa: CASSRQGDTEAFF

clone_size: -
cdr3_length: 14
v_call: TRBV6-2/TRBV6-3
d_call: TRBD1
j_call: TRBJ2-5
cdr3_nt: TGTGCCAGCAGCCGACCCGGACAGGCGGAGACCCAGTACTTC
cdr3_aa: CASSRPGQAETQYF

clone_size: once
cdr3_length: 16
v_call: TRBV10-3
d_call: -
j_call: TRBJ1-5
cdr3_nt: TGTGCCATCAAGGGTCGCGGGGGGCCTGCCGGGGAGCCCCAGCATTTT
cdr3_aa: CAIKGRGGPAGEPQHF

clone_size: few
cdr3_length: 13
v_call: TRBV19
d_call: -
j_call: TRBJ1-2
cdr3_nt: TGTGCCAGTAGTAGGCAGGGATTTGTTGGCTACACCTTC
cdr3_aa: CASSRQGFVGYTF

clone_size: -
cdr3_length: 15
v_call: TRBV5-8
d_call: TRBD1
j_call: TRBJ1-3
cdr3_nt: TGTGCCAGCAGCCCCCGAGGACAGGCCGGAAACACCATATATTTT
cdr3_aa: CASSPRGQAGNTIYF

clone_size: -
cdr3_length: 13
v_call: TRBV7-9
d_call: TRBD1
j_call: TRBJ2-7
cdr3_nt: TGTGCCAGCAGTCAAGGGGGCGCCTACAAGCAGTACTTC
cdr3_aa: CASSQGGAYKQYF

clone_size: -
cdr3_length: 15
v_call: TRBV19
d_call: TRBD1
j_call: TRBJ2-3
cdr3_nt: TGTGCCAGTAGTACCGGACAGGTGATCACAGATACGCAGTATTTT
cdr3_aa: CASSTGQVITDTQYF

clone_size: once
cdr3_length: 14
v_call: TRBV9
d_call: -
j_call: TRBJ1-4
cdr3_nt: TGTGCCAGCAGCCCTCAACAGGGTACCGCGGGACTGTTTTTT
cdr3_aa: CASSPQQGTAGLFF

clone_size: few
cdr3_length: 16
v_call: TRBV6-6
d_call: -
j_call: TRBJ2-7
cdr3_nt: TGTGCCAGCAGTTACGGAGTACGGGTCTTCACCTACGAGCAGTACTTC
cdr3_aa: CASSYGVRVFTYEQYF

clone_size: few
cdr3_length: 10
v_call: TRBV20-1
d_call: TRBD2
j_call: TRBJ2-1
cdr3_nt: TGCAGTGTGCGGGGGAGGGAGCAGTTCTTC
cdr3_aa: CSVRGREQFF

clone_size: -
cdr3_length: 14
v_call: TRBV10-3
d_call: TRBD1
j_call: TRBJ1-3
cdr3_nt: TGTGCCATCAGCGACACAGGGGCTGGAAACACCATATATTTT
cdr3_aa: CAISDTGAGNTIYF

clone_size: -
cdr3_length: 14
v_call: TRBV3-1/TRBV3-2
d_call: TRBD1
j_call: TRBJ2-1
cdr3_nt: TGTGCCAGCAGCCTAGGTCGAGGGGGCGATGAGCAGTTCTTC
cdr3_aa: CASSLGRGGDEQFF

clone_size: -
cdr3_length: 8
v_call: TRBV24-1
d_call: -
j_call: TRBJ1-1
cdr3_nt: TGTGCCACCATCTCAGCTTTCTTT
cdr3_aa: CATISAFF

clone_size: -
cdr3_length: 15
v_call: TRBV27
d_call: -
j_call: TRBJ1-1
cdr3_nt: TGTGCCAGCAGTTTATTGGGGCAGCAGAACACTGAAGCTTTCTTT
cdr3_aa: CASSLLGQQNTEAFF

clone_size: few
cdr3_length: 14
v_call: TRBV20-1
d_call: -
j_call: TRBJ1-4
cdr3_nt: TGCAGTGCTAGTTCCGGCGGGATAGGTGAAAAACTGTTTTTT
cdr3_aa: CSASSGGIGEKLFF

clone_size: -
cdr3_length: 15
v_call: TRBV6-6
d_call: TRBD1
j_call: TRBJ2-7
cdr3_nt: TGTGCCAGCAGTTACCGGACAGGGGGGGCCTACGAGCAGTACTTC
cdr3_aa: CASSYRTGGAYEQYF

clone_size: -
cdr3_length: 15
v_call: TRBV5-1
d_call: -
j_call: TRBJ1-1
cdr3_nt: TGCGCCAGCAGCTTGTTGGGGGACTCACCCCGTGAAGCTTTCTTT
cdr3_aa: CASSLLGDSPREAFF

clone_size: -
cdr3_length: 16
v_call: TRBV5-8
d_call: TRBD1
j_call: TRBJ1-5
cdr3_nt: TGTGCCAGCAGCTCGAAGGGTAGGGGACAGAATCAGCCCCAGCATTTT
cdr3_aa: CASSSKGRGQNQPQHF

clone_size: -
cdr3_length: 16
v_call: TRBV24-1
d_call: -
j_call: TRBJ2-7
cdr3_nt: TGTGCCACCAGTGATAACTCGGGTATCCGGAACAACGAGCAGTACTTC
cdr3_aa: CATSDNSGIRNNEQYF

clone_size: once
cdr3_length: 14
v_call: TRBV10-3
d_call: -
j_call: TRBJ2-2
cdr3_nt: TGTGCCATCGCTTCCCAGGGGATTGGCGGGGAGCTGTTTTTT
cdr3_aa: CAIASQGIGGELFF

clone_size: few
cdr3_length: 15
v_call: TRBV19
d_call: TRBD1
j_call: TRBJ1-1
cdr3_nt: TGTGCCAGTAGCAAATCGGGACAGGGGGACACTGAAGCTTTCTTT
cdr3_aa: CASSKSGQGDTEAFF

clone_size: -
cdr3_length: 15
v_call: TRBV28
d_call: TRBD1
j_call: TRBJ1-6
cdr3_nt: TGTGCCAGCCCTCCCAGTGGGACAGGGCCTTCTCCCCTCCACTTT
cdr3_aa: CASPPSGTGPSPLHF

clone_size: -
cdr3_length: 16
v_call: TRBV11-2
d_call: -
j_call: TRBJ2-6
cdr3_nt: TGTGCCAGCAGCCCTGGGGCCGTGGGTGGGGCCAACGTCCTGACTTTC
cdr3_aa: CASSPGAVGGANVLTF

clone_size: -
cdr3_length: 15
v_call: TRBV5-1
d_call: TRBD1
j_call: TRBJ2-5
cdr3_nt: TGCGCCAGCAGCTCTACCGGGACAGGGGAAGAGACCCAGTACTTC
cdr3_aa: CASSSTGTGEETQYF

clone_size: -
cdr3_length: 16
v_call: TRBV18
d_call: -
j_call: TRBJ1-5
cdr3_nt: TGTGCCAGCTCAGATAGCAGGGGAAAAGGAAGACAGCCCCAGCATTTT
cdr3_aa: CASSDSRGKGRQPQHF

clone_size: -
cdr3_length: 16
v_call: TRBV5-1
d_call: TRBD1
j_call: TRBJ2-7
cdr3_nt: TGCGCCAGCAGCTTGTCTTTAGGGACAGACGTCTACGAGCAGTACTTC
cdr3_aa: CASSLSLGTDVYEQYF

clone_size: -
cdr3_length: 15
v_call: TRBV11-2
d_call: TRBD2
j_call: TRBJ2-7
cdr3_nt: TGTGCCAGCAGCTTAGAGCGGGGGTCCGCCTACGAGCAGTACTTC
cdr3_aa: CASSLERGSAYEQYF

clone_size: -
cdr3_length: 14
v_call: TRBV5-1
d_call: -
j_call: TRBJ2-3
cdr3_nt: TGCGCCAGCAGCGGGGGGGCTAGGGCAGATACGCAGTATTTT
cdr3_aa: CASSGGARADTQYF

clone_size: medium-sized
cdr3_length: 15
v_call: TRBV27
d_call: TRBD1
j_call: TRBJ1-2
cdr3_nt: TGTGCCAGCAGTTTTGCGACAGGGAAGCCTTATGGCTACACCTTC
cdr3_aa: CASSFATGKPYGYTF

clone_size: -
cdr3_length: 14
v_call: TRBV19
d_call: TRBD1
j_call: TRBJ1-1
cdr3_nt: TGTGCCAGTAGCGATCCAGGGGGGAGCACTGAAGCTTTCTTT
cdr3_aa: CASSDPGGSTEAFF

clone_size: -
cdr3_length: 13
v_call: TRBV10-3
d_call: TRBD2
j_call: TRBJ2-5
cdr3_nt: TGTGCCATCAGAGCGGGGACCGAAGAGACCCAGTACTTC
cdr3_aa: CAIRAGTEETQYF

clone_size: -
cdr3_length: 16
v_call: TRBV19
d_call: TRBD1
j_call: TRBJ1-2
cdr3_nt: TGTGCCAGTAGTACCGAATCCCGGACAGGGGGATATGGCTACACCTTC
cdr3_aa: CASSTESRTGGYGYTF

clone_size: -
cdr3_length: 13
v_call: TRBV6-5
d_call: TRBD1
j_call: TRBJ2-7
cdr3_nt: TGTGCCAGCAGCCGAGACAGGGGATACGAGCAGTACTTC
cdr3_aa: CASSRDRGYEQYF

clone_size: -
cdr3_length: 13
v_call: TRBV12-3/TRBV12-4
d_call: TRBD1
j_call: TRBJ1-5
cdr3_nt: TGTGCCAGCAGTTCGACAGGGATCCAGCCCCAGCATTTT
cdr3_aa: CASSSTGIQPQHF

clone_size: -
cdr3_length: 13
v_call: TRBV28
d_call: TRBD1
j_call: TRBJ2-2
cdr3_nt: TGTGCCAGCAGGACGGACAGGGCCGGGGAGCTGTTTTTT
cdr3_aa: CASRTDRAGELFF

clone_size: -
cdr3_length: 12
v_call: TRBV6-6
d_call: -
j_call: TRBJ2-7
cdr3_nt: TGTGCCAGCACGGGCAGGGTGGGTGAGCAGTACTTC
cdr3_aa: CASTGRVGEQYF